Below, 5 T cell receptor beta chains from the same sample are listed, as sequenced in a study of radiotherapy plus CTLA-4 blockade in lung cancer. Repertoires were generated with immunoSEQ multiplex PCR, while TCRdb's copy carries only in-frame clones and drops some. The sample shows approximately 65,000 clones, approximately 75% of them seen only once. The sequencing here drew on peripheral blood, taken from a patient treated with radiotherapy plus ipilimumab. The receptors come from a human donor with non-small cell lung cancer who had a complete response to radiotherapy plus ipilimumab.

The chain combines TRBV11-3 with TRBJ2-3; a weak D match, TRBD2 (6 bases). The CDR3 is 18 amino acids. Trimming left V 6 bases short and J 0 bases short, with 22 bases between. Germline V gene lookup returns CDR1 SGHNT and CDR2 YENEEA. The CDR3 DNA follows: TGTGCCAGCAGTCTAGGCAAATCCGCCGGAGGGAGCACAGATACGCAGTATTTT. Amino acids: CASSLGKSAGGSTDTQYF. Variable domain in full (rest from reference TRBV11-3 and TRBJ2-3): EAGVVQSPRYKIIEKKQPVAFWCNPISGHNTLYWYLQNLGQGPELLIRYENEEAVDDSQLPKDRFSAERLKGVDSTLKIQPAELGDSAVYLCASSLGKSAGGSTDTQYFGPGTRLTVL.

Comment on this clone: Mismatch with germline at one junction end may stem from a read error. The chain employs TRBV7-9 and TRBJ2-2; 9 bases map to TRBD1. Germline CDR1 SEHNR, CDR2 FQNEAQ (reference sequence). The CDR3 consists of 15 residues. The CDR3 here is CASSPGTGNPGELFF. CDR3 bases: TGTGCCAGCAGCCCCGGGACAGGGAACCCCGGGGAGCTGTTTTTT.

In this sample, this clone turned up a few times. J is TRBJ1-2 and V is TRBV7-9, with D tentatively TRBD1 (5 bases). Looked up from germline, CDR1 is SEHNR and CDR2 is FQNEAQ (reference sequence). The CDR3 sequence is 13 residues long. The V end was cut by 3 bases, the J end by 2 bases, with 7 bases between. The CDR3 DNA is TGTGCCAGCAGCTTCGGGGGGAACTATGGCTACACCTTC. Its translation: CASSFGGNYGYTF.

This clone appeared a few times. V is TRBV30 and J is TRBJ1-6; D unclear. This CDR3 spans 11 amino acids. Looked up from germline, CDR1 is GTSNPN and CDR2 is SVGIG (reference sequence). V lost 0 bases and J 16 bases, leaving 10 bases between the germline ends. CDR3 sequence reads: CAWSVRSDLHF. For the CDR3, the DNA is TGTGCCTGGAGTGTAAGGTCCGATCTCCACTTT.

The chain recombines TRBV9 with TRBJ2-3; D possibly corresponds to TRBD2 (5 bases). The CDR3 is 11 residues long. Trimming took 9 bases from V and 14 from J, leaving 19 bases between them. Germline lookup yields CDR1 SGDLS and CDR2 YYNGEE. Written as DNA, the CDR3 is TGTGCCATGTTCTACGACTACCCACCGTATTTT. It codes for CAMFYDYPPYF.